The 21 T cell receptor beta chains presented below share a single source sample, sequenced in a study of blood T cell repertoires in COVID-19. Libraries were prepared by immunoSEQ multiplex PCR; TCRdb keeps only in-frame clonotypes and omits some of them. The data contain about 230,000 clones, over 80% of them singletons. Sequenced material: peripheral blood. The receptors were sampled from a woman in her seventies with active or convalescent COVID-19.

The rearrangement links TRBV20-1 to TRBJ1-1; D is perhaps TRBD1 (5 bases). The germline V gene encodes CDR1 DFQATT and CDR2 SNEGSKA (reference sequence). The CDR3 is 15 amino acids. Trimming took 3 bases from V and 2 from J, leaving 16 bases between them. CDR3 sequence (DNA): TGCAGTGCTAGTAACGCCGCCAGGACAAACACTGAAGCTTTCTTT. Translated, it gives CSASNAARTNTEAFF.

The chain uses TRBV2 and TRBJ1-5; D perhaps matches TRBD1 (5 bases). V lost 3 bases and J 6 bases, leaving 12 bases between the germline ends. The germline CDR1 and CDR2 sequences are SNHLY and FYNNEI. The CDR3 length is 14 residues. CDR3 in DNA: TGTGCCAGCAGTGAGTGGAGGGACGGTCAGCCCCAGCATTTT. It is translated as CASSEWRDGQPQHF.

The V and J genes are TRBV30 and TRBJ1-3, with D possibly TRBD1 on 6 matching bases. Germline CDR1 GTSNPN, CDR2 SVGIG (reference sequence). Trimming took off 5 bases at V and 3 bases at J, with 17 bases between the two ends. The CDR3 contains 15 residues. The CDR3 coding sequence is TGTGCCTGGGTTACCTTCACAGGGAGTGGAAACACCATATATTTT. This translates into CAWVTFTGSGNTIYF.

This chain uses TRBV2 with TRBJ2-2; 7 nucleotides match TRBD2. V trimming: 8 bases; J trimming: 5 bases; junction bases outside the gene matches: 5. CDR3 size: 13 residues. Germline V lookup: CDR1 SNHLY, CDR2 FYNNEI. CDR3 bases: TGTGCCAGCGGGGGGGTCGCAACCGGGGAGCTGTTTTTT. It encodes CASGGVATGELFF.

The gene calls are TRBV19 and TRBJ2-7, with unresolved D. This CDR3 contains 12 residues. V lost 4 bases and J 3 bases, leaving 7 bases between the germline ends. Germline CDR1 is LNHDA and CDR2 is SQIVND (reference sequence). The CDR3 DNA sequence: TGTGCCAGTAGTACTTATAACTACGAGCAGTACTTC. This translates into CASSTYNYEQYF.

The chain joins TRBV18 to TRBJ2-5; TRBD1 is a possible D gene (6 bases). Germline CDR1 reads KGHSH; CDR2 reads LQKENI. V lost 0 bases and J 5 bases, leaving 13 bases between the germline ends. The CDR3 has 15 amino acids. CDR3 residues: CASSPPGGRVETQYF. DNA of the CDR3: TGTGCCAGCTCACCACCTGGGGGCCGGGTTGAGACCCAGTACTTC.

The chain carries TRBV7-2 and TRBJ2-3; 10 positions match TRBD2. V shed 1 base and J 5 bases; nucleotides not matched to a gene: 9. The germline V gene encodes CDR1 SGHTA and CDR2 FQGNSA. The CDR3 runs to 17 residues. The CDR3 loop reads CASSLVASGGLEDTQYF. DNA of the CDR3: TGTGCCAGCAGCTTAGTGGCTAGCGGGGGCCTGGAAGATACGCAGTATTTT.

The CDR3 sequence: CAISDFTGSYNEQFF. DNA for the CDR3: TGTGCCATCAGTGACTTCACGGGTTCCTACAATGAGCAGTTCTTC. The chain combines TRBV10-3 with TRBJ2-1; D unresolved. The CDR3 consists of 15 residues. Germline loops: CDR1 ENHRY, CDR2 SYGVKD. Trimming removed 3 bases at V and 1 base at J, with 10 bases between.

The genes are TRBV24-1 and TRBJ2-1, with 7 bases that match TRBD1. This CDR3 region has 15 residues. V gave up 4 bases and J gave up 3 bases; unmatched junction bases: 5. Germline lookup yields CDR1 KGHDR and CDR2 SFDVKD. CDR3 coding DNA: TGTGCCACCAGTGACCCGGACAGGCTCTACAATGAGCAGTTCTTC. It encodes CATSDPDRLYNEQFF.

The chain employs TRBV7-3 and TRBJ1-5, with 7 bases matching TRBD1. The CDR3 contains 13 residues. Germline assignment: CDR1 SGHTA and CDR2 FQGTGA. V gave up 5 bases and J gave up 6 bases; unmatched junction bases: 4. DNA of the CDR3: TGTGCCAGCAGCCTGGACAGGACTCAGCCCCAGCATTTT. It is translated as CASSLDRTQPQHF.

J is TRBJ2-1 and V is TRBV4-1; 11 nucleotides match TRBD2. CDR3 length: 17 residues. The V gene end was trimmed by 4 bases and the J gene end by 8 bases; junction bases not matched to a gene: 13. Per germline, CDR1 MGHRA and CDR2 YSYEKL. This CDR3 is CASSPRTLAGGRDEQFF. In nucleotides, the CDR3 is TGCGCCAGCAGCCCGAGGACCTTAGCGGGAGGGCGGGATGAGCAGTTCTTC.

The chain combines TRBV27 with TRBJ2-7; a weak D match, TRBD1 (6 bases). The V gene's germline CDR1 is MNHEY and CDR2 SMNVEV (reference sequence). The CDR3 spans 15 residues. The V end was cut by 8 bases, the J end by 2 bases, with 19 bases between. The CDR3 sequence: CASRTPGVGAYEQYF. The CDR3 nucleotides are TGTGCCAGCCGAACCCCAGGGGTGGGGGCCTACGAGCAGTACTTC.

This chain uses TRBV27 with TRBJ2-1; D perhaps matches TRBD1 (5 bases). Trimming pared 6 bases from V and 0 bases from J, leaving 15 bases between. The CDR3 totals 16 residues. CDR1 and CDR2 (germline): MNHEY, SMNVEV (reference sequence). CDR3 nucleotides: TGTGCCAGCAGCAAAGACAGTTTTAGCTCCTACAATGAGCAGTTCTTC. The encoded protein is CASSKDSFSSYNEQFF.

The gene calls are TRBV6-2 or TRBV6-3 and TRBJ1-2; 8 bases match TRBD1. CDR1 MNHEY and CDR2 SVGEGT come from the germline V gene. Trimming took 5 bases from V and 4 from J; bases not matched to a gene: 6. This CDR3 contains 14 residues. In DNA, the CDR3 is TGTGCCAGCAGTAATGGACAGGGAGTCTATGGCTACACCTTC. Residues: CASSNGQGVYGYTF.

The rearrangement links TRBV5-1 to TRBJ1-2; 9 nucleotides match TRBD1. The V segment lost 3 bases and the J segment 7 bases; nucleotides outside the gene matches: 7. The CDR3 consists of 14 residues. CDR1 is SGHRS and CDR2 is YFSETQ in the germline V gene. Here the CDR3 DNA reads TGCGCCAGCAGCTCTCTACAGGGGGCGTCTGGCTACACCTTC. Translation: CASSSLQGASGYTF.

This chain joins TRBV5-4 and TRBJ1-1, with D maybe TRBD1 (5 bases). The germline V gene has CDR1 SGHNT and CDR2 YYREEE (reference sequence). V was clipped by 4 bases and J by 3 bases, with 19 bases between them. The CDR3 runs 16 residues. The CDR3 loop is CASSPKLQVQDTEAFF. The CDR3 DNA reads TGTGCCAGCAGCCCGAAGCTACAGGTTCAGGACACTGAAGCTTTCTTT.

This chain links TRBV6-5 with TRBJ1-1; D remains ambiguous. Trimming cost V 5 bases and J 3 bases, with 7 bases left between them. CDR1 is MNHEY and CDR2 is SVGAGI in the germline V gene. This CDR3 contains 12 residues. The CDR3 DNA sequence: TGTGCCAGCAGTAGAGGGTACACTGAAGCTTTCTTT. It encodes CASSRGYTEAFF.

The chain recombines TRBV19 with TRBJ1-2, with TRBD1 identical over 7 bases. V shed 4 bases and J 0 bases; nucleotides not matched to a gene: 8. CDR3 length: 16 amino acids. The germline V gene encodes CDR1 LNHDA and CDR2 SQIVND (reference sequence). The CDR3 sequence is CASSNPRDSSNYGYTF. The CDR3 nucleotides read TGTGCCAGTAGTAACCCCCGGGACAGCTCTAACTATGGCTACACCTTC.

The V gene is TRBV9, the J gene TRBJ2-7; maybe TRBD2 (6 bases). V was pared by 0 bases and J by 0 bases, with 16 bases between. Germline assignment: CDR1 SGDLS and CDR2 YYNGEE. CDR3 length: 17 residues. CDR3: CASSVGAGTLSSYEQYF. The CDR3 nucleotides are TGTGCCAGCAGCGTAGGGGCCGGGACTTTAAGCTCCTACGAGCAGTACTTC.

This chain connects TRBV7-3 to TRBJ1-2, with 9 bases matching TRBD1. Germline-derived CDR1 and CDR2 are SGHTA and FQGTGA. The junction had 7 bases not matched to a gene; V was cut back by 4 bases and J by 4 bases. The CDR3 sequence is 15 residues long. The CDR3 DNA is TGTGCCAGCAGCTCCCAACAGGGGGCCGGCTATGGCTACACCTTC. Its translation is CASSSQQGAGYGYTF.

V usage is TRBV7-2 and J usage is TRBJ2-5; TRBD1 matches at 9 bases. This CDR3 contains 14 residues. Germline CDR1 reads SGHTA; CDR2 reads FQGNSA. V shed 7 bases and J 5 bases; nucleotides not matched to a gene: 8. CDR3 in DNA: TGTGCCAGCAAGGAACAGGGGGCGGGTGAGACCCAGTACTTC. Its translation is CASKEQGAGETQYF.